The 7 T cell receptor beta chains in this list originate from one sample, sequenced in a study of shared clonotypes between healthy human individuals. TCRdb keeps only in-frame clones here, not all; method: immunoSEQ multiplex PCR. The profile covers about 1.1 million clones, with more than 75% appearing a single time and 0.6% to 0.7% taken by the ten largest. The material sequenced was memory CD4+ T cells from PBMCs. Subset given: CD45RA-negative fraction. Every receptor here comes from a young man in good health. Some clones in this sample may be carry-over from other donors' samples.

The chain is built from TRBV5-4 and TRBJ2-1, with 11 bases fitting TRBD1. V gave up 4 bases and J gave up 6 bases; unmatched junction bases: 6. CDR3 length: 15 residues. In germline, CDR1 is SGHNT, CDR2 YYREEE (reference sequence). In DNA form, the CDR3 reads TGTGCCAGCAGCCCCCCGGGACAGGGGGGCAATGAGCAGTTCTTC. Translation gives CASSPPGQGGNEQFF.

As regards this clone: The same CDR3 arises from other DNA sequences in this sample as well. This CDR3 reads CASSVEGGSYNEQFF. The CDR3 nucleotides are TGTGCCAGCAGCGTGGAGGGCGGATCCTACAATGAGCAGTTCTTC. The J gene is TRBJ2-1, the V gene TRBV9, with TRBD2 as a possible D gene (6 bases). V lost 2 bases to trimming and J lost 1 base, with 10 bases between them. CDR3 length: 15 amino acids. Germline V lookup: CDR1 SGDLS, CDR2 YYNGEE.

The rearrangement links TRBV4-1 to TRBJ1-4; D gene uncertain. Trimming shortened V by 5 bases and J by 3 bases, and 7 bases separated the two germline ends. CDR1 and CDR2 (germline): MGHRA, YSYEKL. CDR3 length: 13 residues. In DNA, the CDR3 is TGCGCCAGCAGCTTACAGCCTAATGAAAAACTGTTTTTT. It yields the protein CASSLQPNEKLFF.

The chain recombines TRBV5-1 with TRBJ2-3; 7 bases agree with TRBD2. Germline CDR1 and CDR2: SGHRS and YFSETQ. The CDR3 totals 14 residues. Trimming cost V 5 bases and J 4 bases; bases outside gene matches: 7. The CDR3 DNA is TGCGCCAGCAGGTGGATAGCGGGCCCAGATACGCAGTATTTT. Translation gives CASRWIAGPDTQYF.

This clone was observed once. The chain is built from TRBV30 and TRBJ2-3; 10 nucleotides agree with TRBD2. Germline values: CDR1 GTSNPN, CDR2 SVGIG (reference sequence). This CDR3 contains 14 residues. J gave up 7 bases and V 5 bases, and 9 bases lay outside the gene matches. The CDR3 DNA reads TGTGCCTGGGAGGCTAGCGGGAGTTTGTATACGCAGTATTTT. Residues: CAWEASGSLYTQYF. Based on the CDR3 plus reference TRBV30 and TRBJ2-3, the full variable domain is SQTIHQWPATLVQPVGSPLSLECTVEGTSNPNLYWYRQAAGRGLQLLFYSVGIGQISSEVPQNLSASRPQDRQFILSSKKLLLSDSGFYLCAWEASGSLYTQYFGPGTRLTVL.

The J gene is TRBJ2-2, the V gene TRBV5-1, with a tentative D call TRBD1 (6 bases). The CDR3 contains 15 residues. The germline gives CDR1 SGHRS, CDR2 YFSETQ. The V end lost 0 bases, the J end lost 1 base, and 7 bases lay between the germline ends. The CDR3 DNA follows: TGCGCCAGCAGCTTGGAAGGGGGGAACACCGGGGAGCTGTTTTTT. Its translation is CASSLEGGNTGELFF.

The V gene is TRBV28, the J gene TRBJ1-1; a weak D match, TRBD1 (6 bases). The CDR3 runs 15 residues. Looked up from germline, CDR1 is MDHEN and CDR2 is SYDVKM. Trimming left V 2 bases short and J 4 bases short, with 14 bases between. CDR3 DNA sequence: TGTGCCAGCAGTTTAAATGGCGTGGGGGCCACTGAAGCTTTCTTT. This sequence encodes CASSLNGVGATEAFF.